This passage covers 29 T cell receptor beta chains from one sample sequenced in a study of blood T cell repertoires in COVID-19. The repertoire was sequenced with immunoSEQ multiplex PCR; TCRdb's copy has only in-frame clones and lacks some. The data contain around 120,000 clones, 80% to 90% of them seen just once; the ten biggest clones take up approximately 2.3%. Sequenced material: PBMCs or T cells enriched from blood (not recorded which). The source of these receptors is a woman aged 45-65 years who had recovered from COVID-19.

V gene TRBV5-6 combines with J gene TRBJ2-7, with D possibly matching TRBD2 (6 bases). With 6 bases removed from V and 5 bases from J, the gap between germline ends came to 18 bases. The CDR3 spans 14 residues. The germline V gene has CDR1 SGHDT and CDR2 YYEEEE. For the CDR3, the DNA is TGTGCCAGCACCCTATCCCGGGGGTTCGACGAGCAGTACTTC. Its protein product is CASTLSRGFDEQYF.

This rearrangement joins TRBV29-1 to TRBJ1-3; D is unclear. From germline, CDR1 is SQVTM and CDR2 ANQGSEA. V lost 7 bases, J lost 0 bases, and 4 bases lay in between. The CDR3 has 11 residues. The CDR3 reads CSGASGNTIYF. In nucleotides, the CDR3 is TGCAGCGGGGCCTCTGGAAACACCATATATTTT.

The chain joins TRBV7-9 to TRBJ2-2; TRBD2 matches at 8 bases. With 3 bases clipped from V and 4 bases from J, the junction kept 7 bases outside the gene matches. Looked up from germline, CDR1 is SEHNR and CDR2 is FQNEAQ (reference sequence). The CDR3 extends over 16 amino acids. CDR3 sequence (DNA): TGTGCCAGCAGCTTCCTGCGGGGGGCCTTCACCGGGGAGCTGTTTTTT. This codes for CASSFLRGAFTGELFF.

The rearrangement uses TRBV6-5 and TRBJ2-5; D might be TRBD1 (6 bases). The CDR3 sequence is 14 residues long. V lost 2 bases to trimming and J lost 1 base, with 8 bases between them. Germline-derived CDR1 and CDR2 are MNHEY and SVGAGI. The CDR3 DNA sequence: TGTGCCAGCAGTTACGGCAGGGGCCAAGAGACCCAGTACTTC. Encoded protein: CASSYGRGQETQYF.

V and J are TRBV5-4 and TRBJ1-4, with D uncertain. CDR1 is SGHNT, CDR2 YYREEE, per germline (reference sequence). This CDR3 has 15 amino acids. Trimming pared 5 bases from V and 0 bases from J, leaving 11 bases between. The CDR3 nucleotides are TGTGCCAGCAGTCCGGAGGGTCCAACTAATGAAAAACTGTTTTTT. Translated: CASSPEGPTNEKLFF.

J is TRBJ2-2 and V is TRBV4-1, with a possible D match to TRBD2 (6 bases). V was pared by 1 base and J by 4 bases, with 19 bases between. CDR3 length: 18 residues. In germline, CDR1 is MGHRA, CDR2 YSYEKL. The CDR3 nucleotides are TGCGCCAGCAGCCAAGTGGTTATCTCGGGAGTCCCCACCGGGGAGCTGTTTTTT. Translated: CASSQVVISGVPTGELFF.

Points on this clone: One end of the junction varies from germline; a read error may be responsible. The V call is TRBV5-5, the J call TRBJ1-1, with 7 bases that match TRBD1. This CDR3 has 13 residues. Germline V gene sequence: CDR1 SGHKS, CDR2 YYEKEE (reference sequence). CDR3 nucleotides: TGTGCCAGCAGTCAACAGGGGAACGCTGAAGCTTTCTTT. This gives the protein CASSQQGNAEAFF.

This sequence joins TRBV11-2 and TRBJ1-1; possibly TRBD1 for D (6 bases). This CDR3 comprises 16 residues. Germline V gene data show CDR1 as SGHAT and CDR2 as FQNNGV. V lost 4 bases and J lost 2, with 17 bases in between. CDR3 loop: CASSSLKGQSNTEAFF. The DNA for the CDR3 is TGTGCCAGCAGCTCGCTCAAAGGACAGAGTAACACTGAAGCTTTCTTT.

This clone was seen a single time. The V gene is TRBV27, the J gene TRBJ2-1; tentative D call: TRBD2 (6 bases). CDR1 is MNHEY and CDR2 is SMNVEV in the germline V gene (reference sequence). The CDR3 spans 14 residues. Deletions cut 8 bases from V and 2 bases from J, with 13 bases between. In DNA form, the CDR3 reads TGTGCCAGCCGCGCGGGACCCACCTACAATGAGCAGTTCTTC. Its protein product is CASRAGPTYNEQFF.

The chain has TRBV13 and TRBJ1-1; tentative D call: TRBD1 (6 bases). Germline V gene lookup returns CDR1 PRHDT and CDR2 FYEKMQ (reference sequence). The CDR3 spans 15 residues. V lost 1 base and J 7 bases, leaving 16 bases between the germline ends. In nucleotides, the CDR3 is TGTGCCAGCAGCTTAGAGGTGGTACAGGGTGATGAAGCTTTCTTT. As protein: CASSLEVVQGDEAFF.

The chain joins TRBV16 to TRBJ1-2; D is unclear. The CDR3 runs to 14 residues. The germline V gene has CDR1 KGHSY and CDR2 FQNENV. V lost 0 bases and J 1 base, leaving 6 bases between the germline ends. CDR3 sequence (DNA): TGTGCCAGCAGCCAATCTCCAGATAACTATGGCTACACCTTC. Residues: CASSQSPDNYGYTF.

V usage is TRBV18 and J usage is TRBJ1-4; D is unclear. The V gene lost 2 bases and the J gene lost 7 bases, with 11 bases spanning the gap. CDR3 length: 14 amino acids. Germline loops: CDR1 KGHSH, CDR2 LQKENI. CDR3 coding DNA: TGTGCCAGCTCACCAGGCCAGTCGGGTGAAAAACTGTTTTTT. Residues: CASSPGQSGEKLFF.

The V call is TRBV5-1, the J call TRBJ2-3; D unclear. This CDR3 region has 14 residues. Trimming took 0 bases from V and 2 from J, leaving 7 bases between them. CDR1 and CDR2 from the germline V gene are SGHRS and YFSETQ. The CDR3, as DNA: TGCGCCAGCAGCTTGGAACAGCCCACAGATACGCAGTATTTT. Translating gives CASSLEQPTDTQYF.

CDR3 bases: TGTGCCAGCATGGGACAGGGGGAATACGAGCAGTACTTC. This encodes CASMGQGEYEQYF. The V and J genes are TRBV12-3 or TRBV12-4 and TRBJ2-7; 11 nucleotides agree with TRBD1. The CDR3 is 13 amino acids. Losses at the gene ends were 7 bases for V and 4 bases for J; bases not matched to a gene: 3.

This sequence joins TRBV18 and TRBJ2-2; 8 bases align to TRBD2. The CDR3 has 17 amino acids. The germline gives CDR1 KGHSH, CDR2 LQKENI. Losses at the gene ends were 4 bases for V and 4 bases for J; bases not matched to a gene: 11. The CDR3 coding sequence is TGTGCCAGCTCACGACAGATAGCGGGGCCGTCCACCGGGGAGCTGTTTTTT. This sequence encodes CASSRQIAGPSTGELFF.

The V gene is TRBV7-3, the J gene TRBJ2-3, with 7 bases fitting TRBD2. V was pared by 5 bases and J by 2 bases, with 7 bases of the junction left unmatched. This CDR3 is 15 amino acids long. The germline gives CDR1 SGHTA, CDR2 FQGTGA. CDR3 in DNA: TGTGCCAGCAGCAGCGGGACTTCTGACACAGATACGCAGTATTTT. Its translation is CASSSGTSDTDTQYF. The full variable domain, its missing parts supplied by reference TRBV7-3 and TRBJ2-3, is GAGVSQTPSNKVTEKGKYVELRCDPISGHTALYWYRQSLGQGPEFLIYFQGTGAADDSGLPNDRFFAVRPEGSVSTLKIQRTERGDSAVYLCASSSGTSDTDTQYFGPGTRLTVL.

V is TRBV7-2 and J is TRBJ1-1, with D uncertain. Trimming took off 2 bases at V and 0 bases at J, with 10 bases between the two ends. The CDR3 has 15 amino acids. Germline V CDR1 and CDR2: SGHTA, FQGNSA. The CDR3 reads CASSLSPLLNTEAFF. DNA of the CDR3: TGTGCCAGCAGCTTATCCCCCCTCCTGAACACTGAAGCTTTCTTT.

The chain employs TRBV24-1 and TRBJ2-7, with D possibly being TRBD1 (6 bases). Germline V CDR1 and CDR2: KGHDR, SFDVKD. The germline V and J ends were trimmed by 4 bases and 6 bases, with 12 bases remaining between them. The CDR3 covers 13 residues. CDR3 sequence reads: CATSDPPGVEQYF. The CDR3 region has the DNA TGTGCCACCAGTGACCCACCAGGGGTCGAGCAGTACTTC.

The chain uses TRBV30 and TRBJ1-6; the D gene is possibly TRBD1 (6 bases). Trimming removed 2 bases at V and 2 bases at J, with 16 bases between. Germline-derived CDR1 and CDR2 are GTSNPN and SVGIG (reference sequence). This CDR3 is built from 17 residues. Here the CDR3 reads CAWSIKQGRAYNSPLHF. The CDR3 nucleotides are TGTGCCTGGAGTATAAAACAGGGACGAGCCTATAATTCACCCCTCCACTTT.

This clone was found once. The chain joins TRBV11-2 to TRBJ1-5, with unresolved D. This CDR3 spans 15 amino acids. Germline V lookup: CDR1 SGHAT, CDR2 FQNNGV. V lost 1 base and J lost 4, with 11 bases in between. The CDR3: CASSLGTGFNQPQHF. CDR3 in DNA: TGTGCCAGCAGCTTAGGGACTGGTTTTAATCAGCCCCAGCATTTT.

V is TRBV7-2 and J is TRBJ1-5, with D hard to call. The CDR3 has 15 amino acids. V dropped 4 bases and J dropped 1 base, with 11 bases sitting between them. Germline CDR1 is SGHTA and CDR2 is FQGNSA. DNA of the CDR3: TGTGCCAGCAGCTACTCCGTGGGCAGCAATCAGCCCCAGCATTTT. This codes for CASSYSVGSNQPQHF.

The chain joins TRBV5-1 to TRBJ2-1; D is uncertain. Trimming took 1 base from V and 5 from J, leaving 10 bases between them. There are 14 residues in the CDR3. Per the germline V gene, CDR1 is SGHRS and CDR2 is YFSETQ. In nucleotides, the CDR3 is TGCGCCAGCAGCTTGCGTTACTCGGACAATGAGCAGTTCTTC. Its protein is CASSLRYSDNEQFF.

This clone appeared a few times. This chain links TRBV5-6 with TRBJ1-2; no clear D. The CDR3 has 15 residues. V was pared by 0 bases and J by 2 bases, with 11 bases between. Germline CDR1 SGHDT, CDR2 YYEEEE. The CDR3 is CASSLVGGGNYGYTF. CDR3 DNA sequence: TGTGCCAGCAGCTTGGTTGGCGGAGGGAACTATGGCTACACCTTC.

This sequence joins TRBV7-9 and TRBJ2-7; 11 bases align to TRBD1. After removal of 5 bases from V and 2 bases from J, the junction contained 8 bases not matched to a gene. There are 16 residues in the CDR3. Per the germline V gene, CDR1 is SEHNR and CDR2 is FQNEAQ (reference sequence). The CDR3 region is CASSAPPGQGAYEQYF. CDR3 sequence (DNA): TGTGCCAGCAGCGCCCCGCCGGGACAGGGGGCCTACGAGCAGTACTTC.

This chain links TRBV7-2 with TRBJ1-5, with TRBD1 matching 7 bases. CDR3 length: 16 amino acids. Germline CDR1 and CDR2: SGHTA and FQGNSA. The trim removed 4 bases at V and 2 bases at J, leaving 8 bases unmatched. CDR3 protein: CASSSTGTSGNQPQHF. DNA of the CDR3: TGTGCCAGCAGCTCGACAGGGACATCGGGCAATCAGCCCCAGCATTTT.

CDR3: CASTTFHEQFF. DNA of the CDR3: TGCGCCAGCACGACATTTCATGAGCAGTTCTTC. The chain links TRBV10-2 to TRBJ2-1; no clear D gene. Trimming left V 7 bases short and J 8 bases short, with 9 bases between. The CDR3 spans 11 residues. Germline V gene lookup returns CDR1 WSHSY and CDR2 SAAADI.

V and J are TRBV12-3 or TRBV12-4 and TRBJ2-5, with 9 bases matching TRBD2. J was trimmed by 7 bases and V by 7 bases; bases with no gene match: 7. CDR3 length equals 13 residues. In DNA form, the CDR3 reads TGTGCCAGCATACAAGCGGGGGGAGCGACCCAGTACTTC. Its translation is CASIQAGGATQYF.

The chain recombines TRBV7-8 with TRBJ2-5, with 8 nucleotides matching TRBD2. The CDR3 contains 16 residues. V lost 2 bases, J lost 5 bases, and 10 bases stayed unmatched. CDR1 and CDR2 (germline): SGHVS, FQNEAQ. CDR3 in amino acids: CASSLNLAGVPETQYF. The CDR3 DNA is TGTGCCAGCAGCTTAAACCTAGCGGGCGTTCCGGAGACCCAGTACTTC. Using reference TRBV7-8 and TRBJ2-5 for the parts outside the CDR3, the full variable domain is GAGVSQSPRYKVAKRGQDVALRCDPISGHVSLFWYQQALGQGPEFLTYFQNEAQLDKSGLPSDRFFAERPEGSVSTLKIQRTQQEDSAVYLCASSLNLAGVPETQYFGPGTRLLVL.

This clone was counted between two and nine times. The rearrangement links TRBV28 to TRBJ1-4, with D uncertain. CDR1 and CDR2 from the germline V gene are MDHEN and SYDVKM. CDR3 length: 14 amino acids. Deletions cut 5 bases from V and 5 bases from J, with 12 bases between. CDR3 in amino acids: CASSPGQANEKLFF. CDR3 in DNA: TGTGCCAGCAGTCCTGGGCAGGCAAATGAAAAACTGTTTTTT.